This is a list of T cell receptor beta chains from one sample in a study of blood T cell repertoires in COVID-19. Produced via immunoSEQ multiplex PCR; TCRdb's table is partial and in-frame only. The sample records approximately 250,000 clones, 84% being singletons. Sequencing was carried out using peripheral blood. Every receptor here comes from a human donor in a cohort sampled during active COVID-19. CDR3s include the opening cysteine and the closing phenylalanine or tryptophan. D genes are given only for firm matches.

V,length,D,CDR3
TRBV5-5,15,.,CASSDGGFSNYGYTF
TRBV6-1,15,.,CASSESVISGNTIYF
TRBV7-2,18,.,CASSLGAGAPPNNSPLHF
TRBV9,14,.,CASSLGLLSYEQYF
TRBV5-1,14,.,CASRGGVGSDTQYF
TRBV15,15,.,CATSLRQNSNSPLHF
TRBV5-6,13,.,CASSTGVQGKAFF
TRBV2,15,.,CASSEALAENYGYTF
TRBV4-1,15,TRBD1,CASSQPGQGYNEQFF
TRBV3-1/TRBV3-2,14,.,CASSQDSVHYEQYF
TRBV6-5,15,.,CASTLRWGEGVEQFF
TRBV7-8,16,.,CASSLQYRDTGNTIYF
TRBV5-6,15,TRBD1,CASSLQGLESYGYTF
TRBV10-1,13,TRBD1,CASSARGRTEAFF
TRBV5-1,18,.,CASSLVGRGPLLNTEAFF
TRBV12-5,17,.,CASGLDFGQRSTDTQYF
TRBV28,16,.,CASSLRSTGNIYEQYF
TRBV28,15,TRBD1,CASSLSAGGDYGYTF
TRBV5-1,17,TRBD2,CASSLMVRGRSSYEQYF
TRBV14,14,.,CASSQDMDSEGYTF
TRBV6-5,12,.,CASRYSDTEAFF
TRBV4-1,15,TRBD1,CASSQEGTGASPLHF
TRBV28,12,TRBD1,CASRTGVVEQYF
TRBV19,15,TRBD1,CASSPQRTGHYGYTF
TRBV19,16,.,CASRPSGIMTYNEQFF
TRBV5-3,21,.,CARSLAVGFQSWGPTTYEQYF
TRBV3-1/TRBV3-2,18,TRBD1,CASSQEVSRTGSTDTQYF
TRBV5-6,14,TRBD1,CASSLNGQGSEQFF
TRBV6-6,16,.,CASRTQQGLSYNEQFF
TRBV4-3,13,.,CASSQNRADTQYF